The 15 T cell receptor beta chains reported below all come from one sample, sequenced in a study of T cell clonality in common variable immunodeficiency. Study conclusions and caveats: Fewer deletions and N-nucleotide insertions were reportedly seen in common variable immunodeficiency TCR beta sequences.

These receptors' targets are unknown. This table comes from immunoSEQ multiplex PCR, and its TCRdb copy is limited to in-frame clones, with some not included. There are tens of thousands of clones in the sample, none observed a single time. The sample consisted of peripheral blood mononuclear cells. The receptors shown here come from a human donor with common variable immunodeficiency.

This clone appeared a few times. The sequence runs out 3 residues before the end of the CDR3; the remainder is reconstructed from the germline J gene. The rearrangement links TRBV20-1 to TRBJ2-7; maybe TRBD1 (5 bases). V dropped 3 bases and J dropped 0 bases, with 12 bases sitting between them. CDR3 length: 14 amino acids. The germline V gene encodes CDR1 DFQATT and CDR2 SNEGSKA (reference sequence). CDR3: CSASSTEHSYEQYF. The part of the CDR3 DNA that was read is TGCAGTGCTAGTTCGACAGAACACTCCTACGAG.

In its sample, this clone was seen many times. With the read ending 3 residues before the CDR3 end, the germline J gene is used to fill in that end. This rearrangement joins TRBV20-1 to TRBJ2-5, with D possibly TRBD2 on 6 matching bases. Trimming shortened V by 6 bases and J by 5 bases, and 19 bases separated the two germline ends. This CDR3 is built from 14 residues. CDR1 and CDR2 (germline): DFQATT, SNEGSKA (reference sequence). Here the CDR3 reads CSAREVGPGETQYF. The sequenced CDR3 bases are TGCAGTGCAAGGGAGGTCGGCCCGGGGGAGACC.

The sample holds many counts of this clone. Read data end 3 residues before the CDR3 end; the end is taken from the germline J gene. The chain recombines TRBV6-4 with TRBJ2-7; 7 positions agree with TRBD1. This CDR3 has 17 amino acids. J was trimmed by 3 bases and V by 2 bases; bases with no gene match: 13. Germline V gives CDR1 MRHNA, CDR2 SNTAGT. CDR3 DNA (partial): TGTGCCAGCAGTGACCCACTGACAGGGAATGCTCTCTACGAG. It encodes CASSDPLTGNALYE. Given in full, the CDR3 is CASSDPLTGNALYEQYF.

This clone showed up many times. The CDR3 end is not reached by the read, which stops 3 residues before it; the germline J gene fills it in. This chain uses TRBV15 with TRBJ2-1, with a tentative D call TRBD1 (5 bases). The V gene's germline CDR1 is LNHNV and CDR2 YYDKDF (reference sequence). The CDR3 consists of 15 residues. The V end lost 4 bases, the J end lost 5 bases, and 15 bases lay between the germline ends. The CDR3 loop is CATSNLNQGDNEQFF. CDR3 DNA, as far as it was read: TGTGCCACCAGCAACCTAAACCAAGGGGACAATGAG. The entire variable domain, with the rest obtained from reference TRBV15 and TRBJ2-1, is as follows: DAMVIQNPRYQVTQFGKPVTLSCSQTLNHNVMYWYQQKSSQAPKLLFHYYDKDFNNEADTPDNFQSRRPNTSFCFLDIRSPGLGDTAMYLCATSNLNQGDNEQFFGPGTRLTVL.

This clone was observed many times. The read falls 3 residues short of the CDR3 end, and the missing part is taken from the germline J gene. The V gene is TRBV5-1, the J gene TRBJ2-3, with 8 bases fitting TRBD2. Germline CDR1 SGHRS, CDR2 YFSETQ. This CDR3 has 16 amino acids. Trimming took 4 bases from V and 0 from J; bases not matched to a gene: 7. The CDR3 loop is CASSAILADSTDTQYF. The CDR3 DNA, read in part, is TGCGCCAGCAGCGCCATACTAGCGGATAGCACAGATACG.

In regard to this clone: The read finishes 3 residues shy of the CDR3 end, and the germline J gene is used to complete it. The chain combines TRBV6-2 or TRBV6-3 with TRBJ2-2; TRBD1 is a possible D gene (6 bases). The V end was cut by 10 bases, the J end by 6 bases, with 15 bases between. CDR1 is MNHEY, CDR2 SVGEGT, per germline. The CDR3 runs 13 residues. CDR3 DNA, as far as it was read: TGTGCCACCCGGGACACCTGGCCCGGGGAG. Translation: CATRDTWPGE. The full-length CDR3 reads as CATRDTWPGELFF.

This clone showed up many times. The CDR3 is cut off 3 residues early in the read; its end comes from the germline J gene. This chain links TRBV19 with TRBJ1-2; 7 positions agree with TRBD1. Germline lookup yields CDR1 LNHDA and CDR2 SQIVND (reference sequence). CDR3 length: 14 amino acids. After removal of 6 bases from V and 2 bases from J, the junction contained 6 bases not matched to a gene. The CDR3 protein is CASRDPQGNYGYTF. The CDR3 bases that were read are TGTGCCAGTAGAGACCCACAGGGGAACTATGGC.

Concerning this clone itself: With the read ending 3 residues before the CDR3 end, the germline J gene is used to fill in that end. The rearrangement links TRBV5-5 to TRBJ1-1, with a possible D match to TRBD1 (6 bases). The ends were cut back, 2 bases at V and 4 bases at J, with 12 bases in the middle. CDR1 is SGHKS, CDR2 YYEKEE, per germline (reference sequence). The CDR3 loop spans 14 amino acids. This CDR3 reads CASSFAGGGTEAFF. The sequenced part of the CDR3 DNA is TGTGCCAGCAGCTTTGCTGGGGGCGGCACTGAA. The variable domain in full, with the rest retrieved from reference TRBV5-5 and TRBJ1-1, is DAGVTQSPTHLIKTRGQQVTLRCSPISGHKSVSWYQQVLGQGPQFIFQYYEKEERGRGNFPDRFSARQFPNYSSELNVNALLLGDSALYLCASSFAGGGTEAFFGQGTRLTVV.

This clone was picked up a small number of times. Sequencing ends 3 residues short of the CDR3 end; the germline J gene provides the rest. The chain joins TRBV18 to TRBJ1-1; D remains unclear. The length of the CDR3 is 11 residues. The ends were cut back, 4 bases at V and 3 bases at J, with 3 bases in the middle. Germline CDR1 is KGHSH and CDR2 is LQKENI. The sequenced CDR3 bases are TGTGCCAGCTCACAGGACACTGAA. Translation gives CASSQDTE. The full CDR3 reads CASSQDTEAFF.

This clone was detected only a few times. Read data end 3 residues before the CDR3 end; the end is taken from the germline J gene. The J gene is TRBJ2-7, the V gene TRBV5-6; the D gene could be TRBD1 or TRBD2 (5 bases each). Germline CDR1 is SGHDT and CDR2 is YYEEEE. V lost 0 bases to trimming and J lost 2 bases, with 9 bases between them. The CDR3 is 14 residues long. The CDR3 loop is CASSLGQGAYEQYF. CDR3 DNA, as far as it was read: TGTGCCAGCAGCTTGGGGCAGGGAGCCTACGAG.

This clone was found many times. The CDR3 region is CSAITSGSRYGYTF. The sequenced CDR3 bases are TGCAGTGCTATAACATCAGGGTCACGCTATGGC. This chain links TRBV20-1 with TRBJ1-2; TRBD1 might be the D (5 bases). The read stops 3 residues short of the end of the CDR3; the missing end is completed from the germline J gene. V was trimmed by 4 bases and J by 4 bases, leaving 16 bases between them. CDR1 and CDR2 from the germline V gene are DFQATT and SNEGSKA (reference sequence). The CDR3 extends over 14 amino acids.

This clone was seen a handful of times. The read stops 3 residues short of the end of the CDR3; the missing end is completed from the germline J gene. The chain joins TRBV4-2 to TRBJ2-7, with 11 nucleotides matching TRBD2. Germline V CDR1 and CDR2: LGHNA, YNFKEQ. V shed 4 bases, J shed 2 bases, and the junction held 4 bases outside the gene matches. The CDR3 length is 15 residues. This CDR3 is CASSPGTSGTYEQYF. The sequenced CDR3 bases are TGTGCCAGCAGCCCGGGGACTAGCGGAACCTACGAG.

Note on this clone: The DNA ends 3 residues before the CDR3 does, and the rest of the CDR3 is filled in from the germline J gene. V is TRBV30 and J is TRBJ1-6; tentatively, D is TRBD1 (5 bases). Deletions cut 0 bases from V and 9 bases from J, with 12 bases between. The germline V gene encodes CDR1 GTSNPN and CDR2 SVGIG (reference sequence). CDR3 length: 14 residues. CDR3 bases read: TGTGCCTGGAGTGTAGACAGCGCGACTTCACCC. Its protein is CAWSVDSATSP. The complete CDR3 sequence is CAWSVDSATSPLHF.

This clone was counted many times. Incomplete CDR3 DNA: TGTGCCAGCAGTGAAATTGGGGACAGGGGCTACACTGAA. Protein product: CASSEIGDRGYTE. The entire CDR3 sequence reads CASSEIGDRGYTEAFF. The genes are TRBV6-1 and TRBJ1-1; 10 bases fit TRBD1. The read is 3 residues too short to cover the CDR3 end, so that end is filled in from the germline J gene. The CDR3 sequence is 16 residues long. From germline, CDR1 is MNHNS and CDR2 SASEGT. The junction had 6 bases not matched to a gene; V was cut back by 2 bases and J by 3 bases.

This clone has at least ten counts. The read terminates 3 residues ahead of where the CDR3 ends, so the germline J gene completes it. This chain joins TRBV5-1 and TRBJ1-1; 8 nucleotides align to TRBD1. The germline gives CDR1 SGHRS, CDR2 YFSETQ. Losses at the gene ends were 2 bases for V and 3 bases for J; bases not matched to a gene: 6. The CDR3 is 15 amino acids. The CDR3 sequence is CASSFNQGAYTEAFF. The part of the CDR3 DNA that was read is TGCGCCAGCAGCTTTAATCAGGGGGCGTACACTGAA.